The rows below give T cell receptor beta chains drawn from one sample of a study of CD8 T cells in ankylosing spondylitis. From the 5' RACE reads, TCRdb called clonotypes with MiXCR, one entry per CDR3 protein. The table records about 250,000 distinct CDR3 sequences, 30% to 40% of them present only once. Sequencing input: blood, either unsorted or a sorted T cell fraction (not recorded which). Every receptor here comes from a male donor with ankylosing spondylitis or in good health (not recorded which). CDR3s include the opening cysteine and the closing phenylalanine or tryptophan. D genes are given only for firm matches. A row's size may be missing; if present it is once, few, many or a size class.

j_gene	v_gene	d_gene	abundance	CDR3nt	CDR3aa
TRBJ1-5	TRBV20-1	NA	few	TGCAGTGCTCCGTTAACAATAAGCAATCAGCCCCAGCATTTT	CSAPLTISNQPQHF
TRBJ2-7	TRBV7-2	NA	NA	TGTGCCAGCAGCTTGAAGGGGAGCAACGAGCAGTACTTC	CASSLKGSNEQYF
TRBJ1-1	TRBV7-9	NA	NA	TGTGCCAGCAGCCTACCGGGCCGACGGCCAAACACTGAAGCTTTCTTT	CASSLPGRRPNTEAFF
TRBJ2-2	TRBV19	NA	NA	TGTGCCAGTAGTCTGGCAGATGAAACCGGGGAGCTGTTTTTT	CASSLADETGELFF
TRBJ2-5	TRBV5-1	TRBD1	few	TGCGCCAGCAGCTCCCCGGGACAGCAAGAGACCCAGTACTTC	CASSSPGQQETQYF
TRBJ2-5	TRBV12-3/TRBV12-4	NA	NA	TGTGCCAGCAGTCCCGGGACCTTCACCTCCCAGTACTTC	CASSPGTFTSQYF
TRBJ1-5	TRBV4-1	NA	few	TGCGCCAGCAGGGCCACGGGGGAAGGCAATCAGCCCCAGCATTTT	CASRATGEGNQPQHF
TRBJ2-3	TRBV6-4	NA	few	TGTGCCAGCAGCGCCGAGGGGTACGGTACAGATACGCAGTATTTT	CASSAEGYGTDTQYF
TRBJ1-5	TRBV6-1	NA	few	TGTGCCAGCAGTCTCGGTGGAGGGGGGAGTCAGCCCCAGCATTTT	CASSLGGGGSQPQHF
TRBJ2-5	TRBV10-3	TRBD1	NA	TGTGCCATCATGGGACAGGGTCAAGAGACCCAGTACTTC	CAIMGQGQETQYF
TRBJ2-5	TRBV12-3/TRBV12-4	NA	few	TGTGCCAGCAGTTTACTACTAGGTGATTCACAAGAGACCCAGTACTTC	CASSLLLGDSQETQYF
TRBJ1-2	TRBV10-3	TRBD1	few	TGTGCCATCAGTATCGGCTCGCAGGGGGGTGGCTACACCTTC	CAISIGSQGGGYTF
TRBJ2-2	TRBV7-6	NA	NA	TGTGCCAGCAGCTTAGCTCCTAGGGGCACCGGGGAGCTGTTTTTT	CASSLAPRGTGELFF
TRBJ2-1	TRBV5-6	NA	few	TGTGCCAGCAGCACCCCGACGGAAGCCTCCTACAATGAGCAGTTCTTC	CASSTPTEASYNEQFF
TRBJ2-3	TRBV20-1	NA	NA	TGCAGTGCTAGAGATCCTGGGGGAACTAGCACAGATACGCAGTATTTT	CSARDPGGTSTDTQYF
TRBJ1-5	TRBV20-1	NA	NA	TGCAGTGCTAGCCGGGGGGAGCCCCAGCATTTT	CSASRGEPQHF
TRBJ2-6	TRBV12-3/TRBV12-4	NA	NA	TGTGCCAGCAGTTATCGGGCTTCTGGGGCCAACGTCCTGACTTTC	CASSYRASGANVLTF